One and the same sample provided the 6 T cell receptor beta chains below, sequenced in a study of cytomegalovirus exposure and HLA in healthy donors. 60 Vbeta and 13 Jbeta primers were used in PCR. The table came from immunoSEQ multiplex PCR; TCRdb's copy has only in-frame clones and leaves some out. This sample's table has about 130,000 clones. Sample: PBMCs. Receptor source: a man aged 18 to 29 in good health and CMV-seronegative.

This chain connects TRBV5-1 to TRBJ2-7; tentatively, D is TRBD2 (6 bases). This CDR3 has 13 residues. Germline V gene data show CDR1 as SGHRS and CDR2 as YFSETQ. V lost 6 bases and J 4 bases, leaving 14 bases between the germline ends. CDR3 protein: CASNPGDRYEQYF. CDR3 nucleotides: TGCGCCAGCAACCCGGGGGATAGGTACGAGCAGTACTTC.

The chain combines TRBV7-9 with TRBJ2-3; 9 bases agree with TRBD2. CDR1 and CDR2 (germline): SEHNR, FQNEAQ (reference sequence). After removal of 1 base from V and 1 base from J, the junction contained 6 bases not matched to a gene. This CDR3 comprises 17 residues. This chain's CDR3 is CASSLGSIAGGTDTQYF. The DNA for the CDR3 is TGTGCCAGCAGCTTAGGATCGATAGCGGGGGGCACAGATACGCAGTATTTT. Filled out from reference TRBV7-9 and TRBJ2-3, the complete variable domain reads DTGVSQNPRHKITKRGQNVTFRCDPISEHNRLYWYRQTLGQGPEFLTYFQNEAQLEKSRLLSDRFSAERPKGSFSTLEIQRTEQGDSAMYLCASSLGSIAGGTDTQYFGPGTRLTVL.

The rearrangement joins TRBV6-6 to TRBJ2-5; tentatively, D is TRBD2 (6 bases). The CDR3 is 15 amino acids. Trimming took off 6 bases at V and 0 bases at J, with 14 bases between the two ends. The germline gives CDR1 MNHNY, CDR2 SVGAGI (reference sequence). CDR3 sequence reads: CASSNAAGHQETQYF. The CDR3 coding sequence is TGTGCCAGCAGCAACGCTGCGGGACACCAAGAGACCCAGTACTTC.

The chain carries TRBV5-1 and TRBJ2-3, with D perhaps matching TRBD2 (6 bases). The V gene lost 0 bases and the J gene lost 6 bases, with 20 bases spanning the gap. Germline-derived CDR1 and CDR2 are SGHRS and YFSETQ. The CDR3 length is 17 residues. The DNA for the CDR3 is TGCGCCAGCAGCTTGGGGGGAGAATCAGCGGGTGGGGATACGCAGTATTTT. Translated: CASSLGGESAGGDTQYF.

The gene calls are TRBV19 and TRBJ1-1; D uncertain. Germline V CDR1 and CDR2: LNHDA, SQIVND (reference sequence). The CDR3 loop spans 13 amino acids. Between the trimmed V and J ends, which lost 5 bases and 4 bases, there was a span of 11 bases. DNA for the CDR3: TGTGCCAGTAGTGCCTCGGGTGCCACTGAAGCTTTCTTT. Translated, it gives CASSASGATEAFF.

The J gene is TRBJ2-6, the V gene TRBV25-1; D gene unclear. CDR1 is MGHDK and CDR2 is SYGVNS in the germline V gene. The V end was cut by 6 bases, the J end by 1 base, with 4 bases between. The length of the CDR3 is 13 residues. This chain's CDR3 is CASRRSGANVLTF. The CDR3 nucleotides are TGTGCCAGCAGGAGATCTGGGGCCAACGTCCTGACTTTC.